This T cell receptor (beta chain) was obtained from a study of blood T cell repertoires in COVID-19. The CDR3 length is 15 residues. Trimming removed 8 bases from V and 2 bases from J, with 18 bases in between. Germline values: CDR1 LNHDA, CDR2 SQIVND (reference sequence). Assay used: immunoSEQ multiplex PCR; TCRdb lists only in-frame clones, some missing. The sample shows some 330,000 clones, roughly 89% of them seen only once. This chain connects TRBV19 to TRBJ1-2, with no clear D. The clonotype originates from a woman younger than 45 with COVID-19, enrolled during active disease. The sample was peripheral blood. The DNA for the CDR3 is TGTGCCAGTGAAACCTTTGGGCAGAAGAACTATGGCTACACCTTC. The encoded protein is CASETFGQKNYGYTF.